Below, 24 T cell receptor beta chains from the same sample are listed, as sequenced in a study of shared clonotypes between healthy human individuals. Sequencing used immunoSEQ multiplex PCR; TCRdb keeps in-frame clones, though not all of them. The sample records millions of clones, roughly 96% being singletons. The sample comprised naive CD4+ T cells sorted from blood. Subset in this sample: CD45RA+ positively selected. These receptors were obtained from a man younger than 35 in good health.

This sequence joins TRBV7-9 and TRBJ1-2; 11 bases line up with TRBD1. CDR1 SEHNR and CDR2 FQNEAQ come from the germline V gene (reference sequence). With V trimmed by 5 bases and J by 3 bases, 5 bases remained unmatched. The CDR3 loop spans 15 amino acids. Here the CDR3 DNA reads TGTGCCAGCAGCCCCGGGACAGGGGGGGACTATGGCTACACCTTC. It yields the protein CASSPGTGGDYGYTF.

V and J are TRBV5-6 and TRBJ1-1, with a possible D match to TRBD1 (5 bases). Trimming removed 2 bases at V and 4 bases at J, with 12 bases between. Germline CDR1 SGHDT, CDR2 YYEEEE. The CDR3 is made up of 14 amino acids. The CDR3 sequence: CASSFYTRGTEAFF. The CDR3 DNA reads TGTGCCAGCAGCTTTTACACGAGGGGCACTGAAGCTTTCTTT.

The V and J genes are TRBV6-5 and TRBJ2-7; 10 positions match TRBD2. Germline lookup yields CDR1 MNHEY and CDR2 SVGAGI. V was pared by 10 bases and J by 0 bases, with 3 bases of the junction left unmatched. This CDR3 has 13 amino acids. The CDR3 nucleotides read TGTGCCATCCGGACTAGCGGCTCCTACGAGCAGTACTTC. Amino acids: CAIRTSGSYEQYF.

The chain is built from TRBV18 and TRBJ1-2; tentatively, D is TRBD1 (6 bases). V gave up 3 bases and J gave up 6 bases, with 11 bases separating them. Germline V gives CDR1 KGHSH, CDR2 LQKENI. This CDR3 comprises 13 residues. The CDR3 coding sequence is TGTGCCAGCTCACCTGGGACAAGTCATGGCTACACCTTC. Translated: CASSPGTSHGYTF.

This clone was recorded once. The chain joins TRBV6-1 to TRBJ2-2, with D uncertain. CDR3 length: 14 amino acids. V was clipped by 10 bases and J by 0 bases, with 12 bases between them. Germline V lookup: CDR1 MNHNS, CDR2 SASEGT. The CDR3 spells CATLQLTNTGELFF. The CDR3 DNA follows: TGTGCCACCCTACAATTAACGAACACCGGGGAGCTGTTTTTT.

The chain is built from TRBV25-1 and TRBJ2-1; D is unclear. Germline V gene sequence: CDR1 MGHDK, CDR2 SYGVNS. Trimming pared 5 bases from V and 5 bases from J, leaving 10 bases between. The CDR3 covers 13 residues. In DNA form, the CDR3 reads TGTGCCAGCAGTCCCCGGGCCCACAATGAGCAGTTCTTC. The encoded protein is CASSPRAHNEQFF.

V gene TRBV9 combines with J gene TRBJ2-5; 9 bases map to TRBD1. The germline V gene encodes CDR1 SGDLS and CDR2 YYNGEE. There are 16 residues in the CDR3. The V segment lost 2 bases and the J segment 5 bases; nucleotides outside the gene matches: 10. The CDR3 DNA is TGTGCCAGCAGCGTCCGGGACAGGGATACTCCTGAGACCCAGTACTTC. This codes for CASSVRDRDTPETQYF.

V is TRBV11-3 and J is TRBJ1-2; TRBD1 matches at 7 bases. The CDR3 has 17 residues. V dropped 3 bases and J dropped 1; count of bases not matched to a gene: 11. Germline lookup yields CDR1 SGHNT and CDR2 YENEEA. The chain's CDR3 is CASSFPERDRINYGYTF. CDR3 sequence (DNA): TGTGCCAGCAGCTTCCCCGAGCGGGACAGAATTAACTATGGCTACACCTTC.

This sequence joins TRBV12-5 and TRBJ2-1; 9 bases fit TRBD2. In germline, CDR1 is LGHNT, CDR2 FRNRAP. J gave up 6 bases and V 4 bases, and 10 bases lay outside the gene matches. This CDR3 region has 16 residues. The CDR3 is CASGSRASGIGNEQFF. The CDR3 DNA sequence: TGTGCTAGTGGTTCCCGTGCTAGCGGGATCGGCAATGAGCAGTTCTTC.

The chain carries TRBV21-1 and TRBJ1-6; the table's D call of TRBD1 was not tested on the DNA. TRBV21-1 is termed a pseudogene. This CDR3 has 14 residues. The CDR3 loop is CAISTGTGDSPLHF. The DNA of the CDR3 is TGTGCCATCTCGACCGGGACAGGGGATTCACCCCTCCACTTT.

The J gene is TRBJ1-5, the V gene TRBV2; D is ambiguous. V lost 1 base and J 2 bases, leaving 9 bases between the germline ends. The CDR3 is 15 amino acids. Looked up from germline, CDR1 is SNHLY and CDR2 is FYNNEI. CDR3 nucleotides: TGTGCCAGCAGTGAAGTGTCGGGAGGCAATCAGCCCCAGCATTTT. Protein: CASSEVSGGNQPQHF.

This clone was observed a single time. In the same sample, other DNA sequences code for this CDR3. The chain links TRBV9 to TRBJ1-1; tentative D call: TRBD1 (5 bases). The CDR3 loop spans 15 amino acids. Per germline, CDR1 SGDLS and CDR2 YYNGEE. V was clipped by 2 bases and J by 0 bases, with 11 bases between them. Here the CDR3 reads CASSVLGTVNTEAFF. The CDR3 DNA reads TGTGCCAGCAGCGTCCTTGGGACGGTGAACACTGAAGCTTTCTTT.

The gene calls are TRBV19 and TRBJ2-4, with D possibly matching TRBD1 (6 bases). Germline V gene sequence: CDR1 LNHDA, CDR2 SQIVND (reference sequence). Trimming shortened V by 5 bases and J by 8 bases, and 19 bases separated the two germline ends. CDR3 length: 15 amino acids. CDR3 region: CASSADSLGVDIQYF. The CDR3, as DNA: TGTGCCAGTAGTGCGGACAGTTTAGGCGTAGACATTCAGTACTTC.

The chain is built from TRBV9 and TRBJ1-4, with 7 bases matching TRBD1. This CDR3 is 15 amino acids long. From germline, CDR1 is SGDLS and CDR2 YYNGEE. Trimming took 3 bases from V and 7 from J; bases not matched to a gene: 9. CDR3 protein: CASSGRERGREKLFF. Written as DNA, the CDR3 is TGTGCCAGCAGCGGACGAGAAAGGGGGCGTGAAAAACTGTTTTTT.

The chain recombines TRBV7-9 with TRBJ1-2; D might be TRBD1 (5 bases). V shed 2 bases and J shed 5 bases, with 15 bases lying between them. Germline CDR1 and CDR2: SEHNR and FQNEAQ (reference sequence). The CDR3 length is 15 residues. This CDR3 is CASSLSPAGWYGYTF. The CDR3 nucleotides read TGTGCCAGCAGCTTATCTCCGGCAGGGTGGTATGGCTACACCTTC.

The chain has TRBV6-5 and TRBJ2-7; weak D call: TRBD2 (6 bases). The CDR3 sequence is 15 residues long. In germline, CDR1 is MNHEY, CDR2 SVGAGI. V lost 2 bases to trimming and J lost 1 base, with 12 bases between them. CDR3 region: CASSYARGGSYEQYF. CDR3 in DNA: TGTGCCAGCAGTTACGCCCGTGGGGGGTCCTACGAGCAGTACTTC.

The V call is TRBV6-5, the J call TRBJ2-7; no definite D call. The CDR3 is 11 residues long. CDR1 MNHEY and CDR2 SVGAGI come from the germline V gene. Trimming removed 6 bases from V and 5 bases from J, with 8 bases in between. Here the CDR3 DNA reads TGTGCCAGCAGGGGCGGCAACGAGCAGTACTTC. It yields the protein CASRGGNEQYF.

The rearrangement links TRBV19 to TRBJ1-6, with a weak D call TRBD1 (5 bases). The CDR3 length is 14 residues. The V end lost 6 bases, the J end lost 4 bases, and 10 bases lay between the germline ends. CDR1 LNHDA and CDR2 SQIVND come from the germline V gene (reference sequence). CDR3 sequence (DNA): TGTGCCAGTAGCCGGGACCCTTATAATTCACCCCTCCACTTT. It specifies CASSRDPYNSPLHF.

The chain employs TRBV29-1 and TRBJ2-7, with D tentatively TRBD1 or TRBD2 (5 bases each). V was pared by 4 bases and J by 5 bases, with 12 bases between. Germline CDR1 is SQVTM and CDR2 is ANQGSEA. The CDR3 runs 12 residues. DNA for the CDR3: TGCAGCGTTGCGAGGCAGGGAGACGAGCAGTACTTC. This sequence encodes CSVARQGDEQYF.

This chain uses TRBV29-1 with TRBJ2-3; 9 bases are a match to TRBD1. The CDR3 extends over 14 amino acids. V shed 6 bases, J shed 2 bases, and the junction held 6 bases outside the gene matches. CDR1 and CDR2 (germline): SQVTM, ANQGSEA. CDR3 coding DNA: TGCAGCGTCCCCGGGACAGGGACCACAGATACGCAGTATTTT. It translates to CSVPGTGTTDTQYF.

The chain couples TRBV2 to TRBJ2-5; a possible D gene is TRBD2 (5 bases). Germline CDR1 SNHLY, CDR2 FYNNEI. Trimming stripped 6 bases from V and 5 bases from J, with 16 bases between. The length of the CDR3 is 14 residues. The CDR3 sequence: CASRRALDAETQYF. Written as DNA, the CDR3 is TGTGCCAGCAGGCGGGCGTTAGACGCGGAGACCCAGTACTTC.

The gene calls are TRBV30 and TRBJ1-3; 9 positions agree with TRBD1. CDR1 is GTSNPN and CDR2 is SVGIG in the germline V gene (reference sequence). The length of the CDR3 is 19 residues. The V and J ends lost 0 bases and 0 bases, in that order; junction bases with no gene match: 12. This CDR3 is CAWSVTDRGFIPSGNTIYF. DNA for the CDR3: TGTGCCTGGAGTGTCACGGACAGGGGATTTATTCCCTCTGGAAACACCATATATTTT.

This chain uses TRBV6-6 with TRBJ2-2, with 9 nucleotides matching TRBD1. This CDR3 contains 14 residues. With V trimmed by 10 bases and J by 2 bases, 5 bases remained unmatched. Germline V gives CDR1 MNHNY, CDR2 SVGAGI (reference sequence). CDR3 sequence reads: CATGTGKNTGELFF. DNA of the CDR3: TGTGCCACCGGGACAGGGAAAAACACCGGGGAGCTGTTTTTT.

The chain couples TRBV2 to TRBJ1-4; 7 nucleotides align to TRBD1. In germline, CDR1 is SNHLY, CDR2 FYNNEI. The CDR3 covers 15 residues. Trimming took 5 bases from V and 5 from J; bases not matched to a gene: 8. The CDR3 loop is CASSKSGTENEKLFF. The CDR3 DNA follows: TGTGCCAGCAGTAAAAGCGGGACAGAAAATGAAAAACTGTTTTTT.